The 6 T cell receptor beta chains listed next were all sequenced from one sample in a study of human thymus T cells. From resections taken during corrective heart surgery, the thymus tissue was obtained. Produced via immunoSEQ multiplex PCR; TCRdb's table is partial and in-frame only. The data hold some 130,000 clones, with 90% to 95% observed a single time. The sample was thymus tissue. The receptors shown here come from a boy under three years old with a congenital heart defect but otherwise immunologically healthy.

The chain carries TRBV2 and TRBJ1-6; D is uncertain. This CDR3 is built from 16 residues. Trimming removed 5 bases at V and 9 bases at J, with 20 bases between. Per the germline V gene, CDR1 is SNHLY and CDR2 is FYNNEI. The CDR3 coding sequence is TGTGCCAGCAGTCTTGGACCCAAGGCAGAGTGTTCACCCCTCCACTTT. Encoded protein: CASSLGPKAECSPLHF.

The rearrangement joins TRBV4-3 to TRBJ1-6; 7 bases fit TRBD1. The CDR3 sequence is 16 residues long. The germline gives CDR1 LGHNA, CDR2 YSLEER. V lost 1 base and J lost 7; bases outside the gene matches: 7. DNA for the CDR3: TGCGCCAGCAGCCAAGGTGGGGACAGTAAAAATTCACCCCTCCACTTT. Its protein product is CASSQGGDSKNSPLHF.

Only one count was recorded for this clone. This chain joins TRBV7-2 and TRBJ2-2, with 8 bases fitting TRBD2. Trimming took 3 bases from V and 0 from J; bases not matched to a gene: 6. Germline V CDR1 and CDR2: SGHTA, FQGNSA. CDR3 size: 17 residues. The CDR3, as DNA: TGTGCCAGCAGCTTTACTAGCGGTCCATCGAACACCGGGGAGCTGTTTTTT. Residues: CASSFTSGPSNTGELFF.

This clone was detected only once. The chain combines TRBV2 with TRBJ1-2, with D possibly being TRBD1 (5 bases). With 6 bases removed from V and 8 bases from J, the gap between germline ends came to 13 bases. The CDR3 contains 12 residues. CDR1 and CDR2 (germline): SNHLY, FYNNEI. CDR3 sequence: CASRTGRGGYTF. The CDR3 nucleotides are TGTGCCAGCAGGACGGGGCGAGGAGGCTACACCTTC.

The chain employs TRBV15 and TRBJ2-1; D remains unclear. V was cut by 1 base and J by 6 bases, with 13 bases left in between. The CDR3 extends over 15 amino acids. Germline V gives CDR1 LNHNV, CDR2 YYDKDF (reference sequence). CDR3 sequence: CATSRGQVSPNEQFF. CDR3 sequence (DNA): TGTGCCACCAGCAGAGGGCAGGTAAGCCCCAATGAGCAGTTCTTC.

This chain joins TRBV27 and TRBJ2-7; no definite D call. CDR1 is MNHEY and CDR2 is SMNVEV in the germline V gene (reference sequence). The CDR3 is made up of 13 amino acids. V was trimmed by 3 bases and J by 5 bases, leaving 11 bases between them. CDR3 coding DNA: TGTGCCAGCAGTTTCCATGGGCCGCACGAGCAGTACTTC. Residues: CASSFHGPHEQYF.